The sequence of this T cell receptor beta chain was determined in a study of T cell responses to AZD1222 COVID-19 vaccine. Note on this clone: Its antigen is unidentified.

This CDR3 is built from 15 residues. Between the trimmed V and J ends, which lost 8 bases and 2 bases, there was a span of 17 bases. The V gene's germline CDR1 is SGHVS and CDR2 FQNEAQ. Study-level results: Sampled repertoires all dated from after the peak T cell response. Baseline serology detected seropositivity in only a handful of AZD1222 recipients.

Measured with immunoSEQ multiplex PCR; TCRdb has only the in-frame clones, and not every one. The profile shows just under 90,000 clones, 89% of them singletons. The receptor's source is an adult who received the AZD1222 COVID-19 vaccine. The specimen comprised peripheral blood, sampled 28 days after the second AZD1222 dose. The chain couples TRBV7-8 to TRBJ2-3; D gene unclear. The CDR3 loop is CASGSTSAYTDTQYF. CDR3 DNA: TGTGCCAGCGGGTCGACTTCAGCCTACACAGATACGCAGTATTTT.